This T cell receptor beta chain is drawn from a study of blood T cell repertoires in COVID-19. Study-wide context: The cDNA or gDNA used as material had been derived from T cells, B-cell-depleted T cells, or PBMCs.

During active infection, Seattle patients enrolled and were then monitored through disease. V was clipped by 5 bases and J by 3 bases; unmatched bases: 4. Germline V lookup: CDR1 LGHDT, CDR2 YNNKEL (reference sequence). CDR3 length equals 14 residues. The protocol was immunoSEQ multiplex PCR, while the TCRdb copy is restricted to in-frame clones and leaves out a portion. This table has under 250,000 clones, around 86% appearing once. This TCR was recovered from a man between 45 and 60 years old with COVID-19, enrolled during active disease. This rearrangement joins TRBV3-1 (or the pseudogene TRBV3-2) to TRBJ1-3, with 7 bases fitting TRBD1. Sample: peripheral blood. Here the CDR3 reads CASSDNRGGNTIYF. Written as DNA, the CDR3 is TGTGCCAGCAGCGATAACAGGGGTGGAAACACCATATATTTT.